This T cell receptor (beta chain) originates from a study of early T cells in non-severe SARS-CoV-2 infection. Attached unique molecular identifiers marked individual cDNA molecules. TCRdb re-called the 5' RACE reads with MiXCR, one entry per CDR3 protein. The table includes more than 90,000 distinct CDR3 sequences, more than 9.5% detected once. This clonotype was recorded many times. Germline V lookup: CDR1 LNHDA, CDR2 SQIVND (reference sequence). CDR3 length: 13 residues. Trimming took off 5 bases at V and 3 bases at J, with 11 bases between the two ends. This sequence was found in an adult who was a healthcare worker with PCR-confirmed SARS-CoV-2 infection or an uninfected control (not recorded which). V gene TRBV19 combines with J gene TRBJ2-7, with D maybe TRBD1 (6 bases). Sequences were obtained from whole blood. The CDR3 bases are TGTGCCAGTAGTCCGCGGACAGTCTACGAGCAGTACTTC. This encodes CASSPRTVYEQYF.